This TCR beta chain was captured by sequencing in a study of T cell responses to AZD1222 COVID-19 vaccine. As for the study in general: Analyses pooled second doses at about 4 or about 12 weeks. Findings and caveats of the study: Repertoires in all cases were sampled only once the peak T cell response had passed. Unmutated variant regions are reportedly the target of nearly half of TCRs that are spike-specific. Clonal diversity was possibly underestimated, and the donors were mostly white British, with more females.

Germline CDR1 is GTSNPN and CDR2 is SVGIG (reference sequence). This CDR3 has 14 residues. With V trimmed by 3 bases and J by 9 bases, 7 bases remained unmatched. Concerning this clone itself: What it recognizes is unknown.

The assay was immunoSEQ multiplex PCR, and TCRdb's table has in-frame clones only and misses some. The repertoire consists of about 120,000 clones, with roughly 90% occurring once and the leading ten covering around 1.5%. This chain connects TRBV30 to TRBJ1-6, with 8 bases identical to TRBD1. The clonotype originates from an adult in good health. Sample: peripheral blood, taken on day 0 of AZD1222 vaccination. CDR3 loop: CAWSPTGASSPLHF. The CDR3 region has the DNA TGTGCCTGGAGCCCGACAGGGGCGAGTTCACCCCTCCACTTT.